This entry features one T cell receptor (beta chain) sequence. This specimen belongs to a study of T cell repertoires in cytomegalovirus infection. The CDR3 runs to 14 residues. The V and J ends lost 5 bases and 9 bases, in that order; junction bases with no gene match: 9. TCRdb ran MiXCR on the reads and lists one entry per CDR3 protein. The sample has around 490,000 distinct CDR3 sequences, 26% seen once. This receptor was identified in a human donor in good health (CMV status not recorded). Some clones in this sample may be carry-over from other donors' samples. Material: PBMCs. V is TRBV12-3 or TRBV12-4 and J is TRBJ2-1; TRBD2 agrees at 8 bases. In DNA, the CDR3 is TGTGCCAGCAGTCCTAATAGCGGGATTTCTGAGCAGTTCTTC. It encodes CASSPNSGISEQFF.